The source of this TCR beta chain is a study of Ad26.COV2.S vaccination and SARS-CoV-2 variants. Looking at the study overall: Intramuscularly, Ad26.COV2.S was given either once or twice, 56 days apart.

With respect to this clone: The antigen is undetermined.

Profiled with immunoSEQ multiplex PCR; TCRdb holds only in-frame clones, not every one. The profile shows about 680,000 clones, around 89% of them singletons. CDR3 length: 12 amino acids. Per the germline V gene, CDR1 is LNHDA and CDR2 is SQIVND (reference sequence). V dropped 6 bases and J dropped 8 bases, with 11 bases sitting between them. Study outcomes and limitations: For non-spike TCRs, breadth in vaccine recipients resembled that in placebo recipients.

Stated treatment: approximately 18 received Ad26.COV2.S at low or high dose, single or two shots; about 5 received placebo; per-sample allocation not given. Collection of the samples took place on day 63 after the first injection of vaccine or placebo. This chain uses TRBV19 with TRBJ1-5; D is perhaps TRBD1 (6 bases). This receptor was obtained from a person aged 18-65 years who received the Ad26.COV2.S COVID-19 vaccine or a placebo. Sequences were derived from peripheral blood, sampled in a trial of Ad26.COV2.S vaccine versus placebo. CDR3: CASSPGQKPQHF. The CDR3 DNA is TGTGCCAGTAGCCCCGGACAGAAGCCCCAGCATTTT.